Sequencing of this T cell receptor beta chain was carried out in a study of cytomegalovirus exposure and HLA in healthy donors. Study details: Of all 400 or so donors who were genotyped, about 80% belonged to the Caucasian-associated ancestry cluster.

In the case of this clone: Its antigen is not identified.

PCR employed 60 Vbeta and 13 Jbeta primers. Produced via immunoSEQ multiplex PCR; TCRdb's table is partial and in-frame only. The sample contains approximately 210,000 clones, about four fifths of which appear only once. The germline V gene encodes CDR1 ENHRY and CDR2 SYGVKD. The V end was cut by 3 bases, the J end by 5 bases, with 14 bases between. The CDR3 runs to 14 residues. Overall study findings and caveats: A previous analysis found most TCR beta V segments productive roughly 87% or roughly 30% of the time. Overall, roughly 170 TCR beta chains were annotated as cytomegalovirus-associated.

The chain couples TRBV10-3 to TRBJ2-7; D not resolved. This sequence originates from a woman between 45 and 65 years old in good health and CMV-seropositive. The source material was PBMCs. CDR3 sequence (DNA): TGTGCCATCAGTGAAGTCAGTATTGAAGACGAGCAGTACTTC. Translating gives CAISEVSIEDEQYF.